The sample holds many counts of the clone carrying this T cell receptor beta chain. This sample stems from a study of spatial heterogeneity in lung cancer. The study tagged each TCR cDNA molecule with a unique molecular identifier. Each CDR3 protein is one row after TCRdb ran MiXCR on the 5' RACE reads. Found here are 35,000 to 45,000 distinct CDR3 sequences, around 5.2% of them singletons; the top ten hold approximately 25%. The time point was: sample taken at primary tumor resection. The input material, whole RNA from tumor, nontumor lung or frozen PBMC, was sequenced unsorted. Sequenced here: PBMCs, sampled at surgery. This receptor was identified in a female donor with early-stage non-small cell lung cancer.

The CDR3 protein is CASSYTPGRGQIFNTEAFF. Written as DNA, the CDR3 is TGTGCCAGCAGTTATACCCCAGGACGCGGACAGATTTTTAACACTGAAGCTTTCTTT. The chain links TRBV6-2 or TRBV6-3 to TRBJ1-1; tentative D call: TRBD1 (6 bases). Germline V gives CDR1 MNHEY, CDR2 SVGEGT. V lost 3 bases and J lost 2, with 25 bases in between. The CDR3 is 19 amino acids.